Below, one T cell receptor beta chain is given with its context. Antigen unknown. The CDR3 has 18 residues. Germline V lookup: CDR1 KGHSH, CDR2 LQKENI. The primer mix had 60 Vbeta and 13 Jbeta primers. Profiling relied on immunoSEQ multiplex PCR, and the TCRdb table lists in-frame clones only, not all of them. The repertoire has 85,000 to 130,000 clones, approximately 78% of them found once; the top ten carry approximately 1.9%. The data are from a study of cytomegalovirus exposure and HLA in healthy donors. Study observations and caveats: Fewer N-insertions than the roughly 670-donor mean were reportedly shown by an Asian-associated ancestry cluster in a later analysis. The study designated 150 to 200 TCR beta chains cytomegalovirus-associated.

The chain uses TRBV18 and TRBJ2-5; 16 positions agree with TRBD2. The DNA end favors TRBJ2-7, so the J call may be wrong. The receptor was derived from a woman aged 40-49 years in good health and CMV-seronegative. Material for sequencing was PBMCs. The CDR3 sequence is CASSPPGLAGGAGYEQYF. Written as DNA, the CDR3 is TGTGCCAGCTCACCACCGGGACTAGCGGGAGGGGCCGGGTACGAGCAGTACTTC.